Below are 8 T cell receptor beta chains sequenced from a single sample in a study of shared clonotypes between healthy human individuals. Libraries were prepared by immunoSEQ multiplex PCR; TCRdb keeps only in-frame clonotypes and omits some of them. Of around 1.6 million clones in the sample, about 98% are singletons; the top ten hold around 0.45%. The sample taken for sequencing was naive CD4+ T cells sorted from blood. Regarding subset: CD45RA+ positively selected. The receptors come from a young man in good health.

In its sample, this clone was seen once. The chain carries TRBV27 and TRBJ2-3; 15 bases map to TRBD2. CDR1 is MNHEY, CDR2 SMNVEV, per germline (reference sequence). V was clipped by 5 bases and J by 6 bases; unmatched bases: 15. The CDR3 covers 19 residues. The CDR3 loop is CASSGGTSGRRVPGDTQYF. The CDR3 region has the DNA TGTGCCAGCAGTGGAGGGACTAGCGGGAGGAGGGTCCCAGGGGATACGCAGTATTTT.

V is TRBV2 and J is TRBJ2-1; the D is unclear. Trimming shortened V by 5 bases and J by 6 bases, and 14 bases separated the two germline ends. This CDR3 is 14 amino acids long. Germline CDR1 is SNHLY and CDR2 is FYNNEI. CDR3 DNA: TGTGCCAGCAGTTTCAATCAGGTTGGCAATGAGCAGTTCTTC. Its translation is CASSFNQVGNEQFF.

CDR3 sequence reads: CAISESLISSYEQYF. Here the CDR3 DNA reads TGTGCCATCAGTGAGTCTTTGATAAGCTCCTACGAGCAGTACTTC. The chain has TRBV10-3 and TRBJ2-7, with unresolved D. CDR1 ENHRY and CDR2 SYGVKD come from the germline V gene. The CDR3 length is 15 residues. The V gene lost 0 bases and the J gene lost 0 bases, with 9 bases spanning the gap.

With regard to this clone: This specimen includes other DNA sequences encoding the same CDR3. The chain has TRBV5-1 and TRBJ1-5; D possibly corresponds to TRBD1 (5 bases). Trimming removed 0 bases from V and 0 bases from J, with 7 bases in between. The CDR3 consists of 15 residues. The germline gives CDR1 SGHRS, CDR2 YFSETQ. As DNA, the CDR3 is TGCGCCAGCAGCTTGGGAGGGGTTAGCAATCAGCCCCAGCATTTT. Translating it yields CASSLGGVSNQPQHF.

As DNA, the CDR3 is TGTGCCAGCAGCCCGGGGGCTTTGGGAGGCTACACCTTC. Translating gives CASSPGALGGYTF. The chain carries TRBV7-9 and TRBJ1-2, with D maybe TRBD1 (6 bases). Germline CDR1 and CDR2: SEHNR and FQNEAQ (reference sequence). Trimming took off 5 bases at V and 8 bases at J, with 15 bases between the two ends. This CDR3 contains 13 residues.

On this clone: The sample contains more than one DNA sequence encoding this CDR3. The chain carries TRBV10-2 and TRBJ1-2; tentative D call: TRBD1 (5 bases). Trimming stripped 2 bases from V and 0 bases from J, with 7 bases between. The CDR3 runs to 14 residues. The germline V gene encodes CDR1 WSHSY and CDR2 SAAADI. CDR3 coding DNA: TGCGCCAGCAGTGAGAGGGGAACTAACTATGGCTACACCTTC. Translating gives CASSERGTNYGYTF.

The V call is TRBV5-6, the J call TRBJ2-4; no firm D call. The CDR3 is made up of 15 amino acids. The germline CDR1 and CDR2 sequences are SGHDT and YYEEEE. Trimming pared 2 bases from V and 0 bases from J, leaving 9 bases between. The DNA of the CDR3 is TGTGCCAGCAGCTTAGACGGATTAGCCAAAAACATTCAGTACTTC. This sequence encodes CASSLDGLAKNIQYF.

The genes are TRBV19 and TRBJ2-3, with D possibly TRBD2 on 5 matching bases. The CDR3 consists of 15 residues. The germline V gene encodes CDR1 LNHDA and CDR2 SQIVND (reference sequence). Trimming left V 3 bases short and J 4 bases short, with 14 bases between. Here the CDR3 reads CASSIRPGGPDTQYF. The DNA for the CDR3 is TGTGCCAGTAGTATTAGACCCGGCGGGCCAGATACGCAGTATTTT.